Listed below are T cell receptor beta chains from one sample, sequenced in a study of blood T cell repertoires in COVID-19. The method was immunoSEQ multiplex PCR; TCRdb's version includes in-frame clones alone and lacks a portion of them. The table records approximately 330,000 clones, about nine tenths of them present only once. Sequencing used peripheral blood. Source of these receptors: a man under 40 with COVID-19, enrolled during active disease. CDR3s leave out the opening cysteine and the closing phenylalanine or tryptophan. D genes are given only for firm matches. Some rows have no size entry. The others give once, few or many, or a class for an expanded clone.

j_gene,d_gene,v_gene,abundance,CDR3aa
TRBJ2-1,TRBD2,TRBV7-3,.,ASSSSSGLAGGNEQF
TRBJ2-7,TRBD2,TRBV18,few,ASSPGLAGKGEQY
TRBJ2-2,TRBD2,TRBV2,.,ASSASGGASGELF
TRBJ2-1,TRBD2,TRBV28,.,ASRSSGGYYNEQF
TRBJ2-3,.,TRBV21-1,.,ASSSQDRFTDTQY
TRBJ2-1,TRBD1,TRBV5-4,.,ASSLGLRGLGNEQF
TRBJ2-7,TRBD1,TRBV6-2/TRBV6-3,.,ASSYKGQGTYEQY
TRBJ2-1,.,TRBV28,.,ASSKIMTSTRLEF
TRBJ2-2,.,TRBV18,.,ASSSGSTGELF
TRBJ1-4,TRBD1,TRBV5-4,.,ASSLQGAGEKLF
TRBJ2-3,TRBD1,TRBV28,once,ASSRGQGRTDTQY
TRBJ1-1,TRBD1,TRBV7-8,.,ASSLGNRGMNTEAF
TRBJ2-1,.,TRBV10-2,.,ASSDESGNEQF
TRBJ2-2,.,TRBV10-1,once,ASSELARDLNTGELF
TRBJ2-3,TRBD1,TRBV13,.,ASATGVTGGESDTQY
TRBJ2-7,.,TRBV24-1,once,ATSDLERARAPHYEQY
TRBJ2-7,TRBD2,TRBV28,once,ASSLGLPSYEQY
TRBJ1-6,.,TRBV3-1/TRBV3-2,once,ASGTTNNSPLH